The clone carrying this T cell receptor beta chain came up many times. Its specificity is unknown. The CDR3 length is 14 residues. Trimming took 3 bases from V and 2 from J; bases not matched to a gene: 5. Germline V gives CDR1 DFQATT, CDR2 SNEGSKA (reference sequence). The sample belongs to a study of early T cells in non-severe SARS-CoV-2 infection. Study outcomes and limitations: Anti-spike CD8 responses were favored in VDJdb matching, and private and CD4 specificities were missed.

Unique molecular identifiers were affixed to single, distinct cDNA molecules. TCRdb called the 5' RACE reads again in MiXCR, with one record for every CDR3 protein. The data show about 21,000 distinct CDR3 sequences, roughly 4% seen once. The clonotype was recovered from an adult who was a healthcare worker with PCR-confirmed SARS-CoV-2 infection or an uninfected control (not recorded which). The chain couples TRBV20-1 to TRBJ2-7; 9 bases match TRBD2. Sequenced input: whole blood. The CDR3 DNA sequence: TGCAGTGCTAGGGTTAGCGGGGGCACCTACGAGCAGTACTTC. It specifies CSARVSGGTYEQYF.